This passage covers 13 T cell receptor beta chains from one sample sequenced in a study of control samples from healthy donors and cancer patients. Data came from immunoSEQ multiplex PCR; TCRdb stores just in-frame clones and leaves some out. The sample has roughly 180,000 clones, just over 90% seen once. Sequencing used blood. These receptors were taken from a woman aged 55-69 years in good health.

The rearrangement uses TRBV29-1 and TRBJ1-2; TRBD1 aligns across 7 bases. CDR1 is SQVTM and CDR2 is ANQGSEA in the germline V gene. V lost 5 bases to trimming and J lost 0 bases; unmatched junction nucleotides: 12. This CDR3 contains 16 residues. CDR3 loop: CSVTGQFPGANYGYTF. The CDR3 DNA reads TGCAGCGTTACGGGACAGTTCCCGGGAGCTAACTATGGCTACACCTTC.

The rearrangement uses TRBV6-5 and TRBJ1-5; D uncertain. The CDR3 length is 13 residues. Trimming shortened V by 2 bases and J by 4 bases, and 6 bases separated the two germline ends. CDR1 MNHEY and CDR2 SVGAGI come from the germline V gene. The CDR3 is CASSYDLNQPQHF. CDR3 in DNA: TGTGCCAGCAGTTACGATCTTAATCAGCCCCAGCATTTT.

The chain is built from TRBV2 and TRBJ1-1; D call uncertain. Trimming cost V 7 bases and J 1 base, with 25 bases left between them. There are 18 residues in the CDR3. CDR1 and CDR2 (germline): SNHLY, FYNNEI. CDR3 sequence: CASTGLWYVETSNTEAFF. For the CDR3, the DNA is TGTGCCAGCACGGGCCTGTGGTACGTTGAAACTTCGAACACTGAAGCTTTCTTT. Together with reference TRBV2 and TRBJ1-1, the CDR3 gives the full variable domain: EPEVTQTPSHQVTQMGQEVILRCVPISNHLYFYWYRQILGQKVEFLVSFYNNEISEKSEIFDDQFSVERPDGSNFTLKIRSTKLEDSAMYFCASTGLWYVETSNTEAFFGQGTRLTVV.

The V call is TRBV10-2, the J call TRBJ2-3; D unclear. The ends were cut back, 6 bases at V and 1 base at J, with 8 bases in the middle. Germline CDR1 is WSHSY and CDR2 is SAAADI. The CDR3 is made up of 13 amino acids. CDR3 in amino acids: CASRVAGTDTQYF. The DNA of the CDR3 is TGCGCCAGCAGGGTCGCTGGCACAGATACGCAGTATTTT.

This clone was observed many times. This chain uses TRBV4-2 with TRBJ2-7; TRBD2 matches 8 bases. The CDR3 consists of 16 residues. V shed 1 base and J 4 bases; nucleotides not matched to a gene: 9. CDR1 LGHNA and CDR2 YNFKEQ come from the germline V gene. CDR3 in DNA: TGTGCCAGCAGCCAAGGCGAGGGTAGCGGGGCATACGAGCAGTACTTC. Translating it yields CASSQGEGSGAYEQYF.

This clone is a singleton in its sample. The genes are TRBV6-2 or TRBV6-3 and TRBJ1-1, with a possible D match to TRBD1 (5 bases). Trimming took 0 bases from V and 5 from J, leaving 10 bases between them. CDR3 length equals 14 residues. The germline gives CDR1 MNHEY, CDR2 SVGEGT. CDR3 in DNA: TGTGCCAGCAGTTACTCCTCAGGGTGGACTGAAGCTTTCTTT. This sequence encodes CASSYSSGWTEAFF.

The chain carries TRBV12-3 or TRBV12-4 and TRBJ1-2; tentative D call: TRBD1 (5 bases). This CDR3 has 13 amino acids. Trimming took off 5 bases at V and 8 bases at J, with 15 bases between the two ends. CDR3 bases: TGTGCCAGCAGTCCCACAGGATTGGGGGGCTACACCTTC. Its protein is CASSPTGLGGYTF.

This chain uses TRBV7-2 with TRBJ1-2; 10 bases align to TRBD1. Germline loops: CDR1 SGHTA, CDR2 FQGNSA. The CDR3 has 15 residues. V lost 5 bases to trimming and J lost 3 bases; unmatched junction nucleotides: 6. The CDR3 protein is CASSTGTGAYYGYTF. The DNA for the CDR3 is TGTGCCAGCAGCACCGGGACAGGGGCGTACTATGGCTACACCTTC.

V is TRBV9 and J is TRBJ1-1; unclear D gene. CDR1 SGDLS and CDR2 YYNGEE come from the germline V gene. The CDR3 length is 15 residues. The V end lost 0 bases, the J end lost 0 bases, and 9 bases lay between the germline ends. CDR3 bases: TGTGCCAGCAGCGTAGTTATCAGCATGAACACTGAAGCTTTCTTT. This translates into CASSVVISMNTEAFF.

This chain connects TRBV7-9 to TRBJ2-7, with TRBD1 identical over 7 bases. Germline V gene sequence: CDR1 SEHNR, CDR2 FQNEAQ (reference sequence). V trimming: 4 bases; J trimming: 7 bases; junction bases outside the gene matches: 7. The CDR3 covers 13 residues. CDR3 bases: TGTGCCAGCAGCTCACAGGGGCCGGGGGAGCAGTACTTC. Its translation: CASSSQGPGEQYF.

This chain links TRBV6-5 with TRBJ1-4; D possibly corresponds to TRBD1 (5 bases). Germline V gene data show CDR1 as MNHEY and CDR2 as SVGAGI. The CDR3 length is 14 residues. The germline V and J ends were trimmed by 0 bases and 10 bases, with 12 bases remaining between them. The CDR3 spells CASSYSVGGGKLFF. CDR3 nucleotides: TGTGCCAGCAGTTACTCGGTCGGGGGGGGAAAACTGTTTTTT.

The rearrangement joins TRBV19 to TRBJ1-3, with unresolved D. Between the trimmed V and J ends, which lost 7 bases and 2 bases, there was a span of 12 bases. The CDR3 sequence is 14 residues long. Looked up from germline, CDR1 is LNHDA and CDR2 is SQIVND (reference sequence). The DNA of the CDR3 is TGTGCCAGTAAAACGGTCAGTACTGGAAACACCATATATTTT. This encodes CASKTVSTGNTIYF. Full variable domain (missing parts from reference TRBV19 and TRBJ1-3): DGGITQSPKYLFRKEGQNVTLSCEQNLNHDAMYWYRQDPGQGLRLIYYSQIVNDFQKGDIAEGYSVSREKKESFPLTVTSAQKNPTAFYLCASKTVSTGNTIYFGEGSWLTVV.

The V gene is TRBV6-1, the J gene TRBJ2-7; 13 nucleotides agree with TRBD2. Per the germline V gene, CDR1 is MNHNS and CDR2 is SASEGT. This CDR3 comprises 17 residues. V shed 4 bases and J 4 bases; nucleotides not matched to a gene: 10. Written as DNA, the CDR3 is TGTGCCAGCAGTGCCCGTACTAGCGGGGGGGCGGGATACGAGCAGTACTTC. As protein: CASSARTSGGAGYEQYF.